This TCR beta chain was found in a study of CD8+ T cells in alopecia areata. This clone has just a few counts. This CDR3 is 15 amino acids long. The V and J ends lost 5 bases and 6 bases respectively, with 19 bases between them. The germline gives CDR1 MNHEY, CDR2 SMNVEV (reference sequence). Following RNA extraction, reverse transcription yielded cDNA that acted as the sequencing template. The data were produced by immunoSEQ multiplex PCR, yet TCRdb's version contains in-frame clones alone and is incomplete. The sample includes about 150,000 clones, 80% to 90% seen only once; the top ten take approximately 16%.

The sample in question was CD8+ T cells sorted from blood, obtained at week 0. V usage is TRBV27 and J usage is TRBJ1-1; D gene ambiguous. The origin of this receptor is a human donor with alopecia areata. In DNA, the CDR3 is TGTGCCAGCAGTCTCGCCCGAAACTCTATCCCTGAAGCTTTCTTT. Translation: CASSLARNSIPEAFF.